Below are 23 T cell receptor beta chains sequenced from a single sample in a study of blood T cell repertoires in COVID-19. Clones were read by immunoSEQ multiplex PCR, and TCRdb kept only the in-frame ones, dropping some. The sample includes approximately 350,000 clones, roughly nine tenths of them seen just once. Sequencing used PBMCs or T cells enriched from blood (not recorded which). The receptors come from a woman in her 30s who had recovered from COVID-19.

This chain links TRBV3-1 (or the pseudogene TRBV3-2) with TRBJ2-1, with 7 bases identical to TRBD2. Looked up from germline, CDR1 is LGHDT and CDR2 is YNNKEL (reference sequence). The CDR3 totals 17 residues. Trimming removed 1 base from V and 1 base from J; junction bases left unmatched: 7. CDR3 bases: TGTGCCAGCAGCCAAGCACGGGGAGGGAATTCCTACAATGAGCAGTTCTTC. It is translated as CASSQARGGNSYNEQFF.

This clone was seen just once. V usage is TRBV12-5 and J usage is TRBJ2-2, with D perhaps TRBD2 (6 bases). V lost 1 base, J lost 7 bases, and 10 bases lay in between. In germline, CDR1 is LGHNT, CDR2 FRNRAP. This CDR3 is built from 14 residues. CDR3 sequence reads: CASGLGLGDGELFF. The CDR3 DNA is TGTGCTAGTGGTTTGGGACTAGGAGACGGGGAGCTGTTTTTT.

The J gene is TRBJ2-1, the V gene TRBV7-9, with TRBD1 as a possible D gene (6 bases). The CDR3 consists of 17 residues. Germline values: CDR1 SEHNR, CDR2 FQNEAQ (reference sequence). Deletions cut 4 bases from V and 5 bases from J, with 21 bases between. The CDR3 DNA sequence: TGTGCCAGCAGCTCCCCGCCTGGGACATCGCTCAACAATGAGCAGTTCTTC. It encodes CASSSPPGTSLNNEQFF.

This chain links TRBV2 with TRBJ1-2, with a possible D match to TRBD1 (5 bases). This CDR3 is 15 amino acids long. V was shortened by 6 bases and J by 0 bases, with 14 bases between the two germline ends. From germline, CDR1 is SNHLY and CDR2 FYNNEI. CDR3 nucleotide sequence: TGTGCCAGCAGCCCCACAGGTTCCGCTAACTATGGCTACACCTTC. Its translation is CASSPTGSANYGYTF.

The rearrangement links TRBV7-9 to TRBJ2-7; 7 bases agree with TRBD1. The germline V gene encodes CDR1 SEHNR and CDR2 FQNEAQ (reference sequence). The CDR3 has 16 amino acids. The trim removed 3 bases at V and 3 bases at J, leaving 11 bases unmatched. The DNA of the CDR3 is TGTGCCAGCAGCTTGTCTGGACAGGCAGGGGGCTACGAGCAGTACTTC. Amino acids: CASSLSGQAGGYEQYF.

This clone was picked up one time. Compared with germline, one end of the junction differs, possibly owing to a read error. The chain uses TRBV16 and TRBJ2-1; 12 nucleotides line up with TRBD2. The CDR3 is 17 amino acids. Germline V gene data show CDR1 as KGHSY and CDR2 as FQNENV. For the CDR3, the DNA is TGTACCAGCAGCCCCCGACTAGCGGGAGTAGGGCGTAATGAGCAGTTCTTC. It codes for CTSSPRLAGVGRNEQFF.

This chain joins TRBV7-9 and TRBJ2-7; tentatively, D is TRBD1 (6 bases). Trimming cost V 1 base and J 1 base, with 8 bases left between them. This CDR3 has 14 residues. Germline values: CDR1 SEHNR, CDR2 FQNEAQ (reference sequence). CDR3 sequence (DNA): TGTGCCAGCAGCTTAGTAGGGGGTTCCTACGAGCAGTACTTC. Its translation: CASSLVGGSYEQYF.

The CDR3 coding sequence is TGTGCCAGCAGGATAGTGGACACCGGGGAGCTGTTTTTT. Protein sequence: CASRIVDTGELFF. The J gene is TRBJ2-2, the V gene TRBV11-2, with D hard to call. The CDR3 sequence is 13 residues long. Between the trimmed V and J ends, which lost 6 bases and 3 bases, there was a span of 8 bases. The germline V gene has CDR1 SGHAT and CDR2 FQNNGV. Full variable domain (remainder filled in from reference TRBV11-2 and TRBJ2-2): EAGVAQSPRYKIIEKRQSVAFWCNPISGHATLYWYQQILGQGPKLLIQFQNNGVVDDSQLPKDRFSAERLKGVDSTLKIQPAKLEDSAVYLCASRIVDTGELFFGEGSRLTVL.

The chain employs TRBV6-1 and TRBJ1-6, with 7 bases aligning to TRBD1. Germline CDR1 is MNHNS and CDR2 is SASEGT. The length of the CDR3 is 14 residues. V was clipped by 2 bases and J by 8 bases; unmatched bases: 3. As DNA, the CDR3 is TGTGCCAGCAGTGAAAGGGGGCGGGATTCACCCCTCCACTTT. Translated, it gives CASSERGRDSPLHF.

The V call is TRBV5-1, the J call TRBJ2-2; possible D gene TRBD1, 5 bases. The CDR3 runs to 17 residues. Trimming shortened V by 0 bases and J by 5 bases, and 17 bases separated the two germline ends. CDR1 is SGHRS, CDR2 YFSETQ, per germline. The CDR3 is CASSLGPGLENTGELFF. CDR3 nucleotides: TGCGCCAGCAGCTTGGGGCCAGGGCTCGAGAATACCGGGGAGCTGTTTTTT. Drawing the rest from reference TRBV5-1 and TRBJ2-2, the complete variable domain is KAGVTQTPRYLIKTRGQQVTLSCSPISGHRSVSWYQQTPGQGLQFLFEYFSETQRNKGNFPGRFSGRQFSNSRSEMNVSTLELGDSALYLCASSLGPGLENTGELFFGEGSRLTVL.

The V gene is TRBV9, the J gene TRBJ2-5; 9 bases align to TRBD1. This CDR3 is 16 amino acids long. J was trimmed by 4 bases and V by 0 bases; bases with no gene match: 7. CDR1 and CDR2 from the germline V gene are SGDLS and YYNGEE. The CDR3 here is CASSVAGTGSRETQYF. CDR3 sequence (DNA): TGTGCCAGCAGCGTAGCCGGGACAGGGAGTAGAGAGACCCAGTACTTC.

CDR3 nucleotide sequence: TGTGCCAGTCTTAGCGGGAGTCCCTACGAGCAGTACTTC. Protein: CASLSGSPYEQYF. The rearrangement joins TRBV28 to TRBJ2-7, with 9 nucleotides matching TRBD2. CDR3 length equals 13 residues. Germline assignment: CDR1 MDHEN and CDR2 SYDVKM. The J segment lost 2 bases and the V segment lost 9 bases, leaving 5 bases of the junction unmatched.

This clone was detected only once. The chain employs TRBV4-2 and TRBJ2-3, with D unresolved. V lost 1 base to trimming and J lost 5 bases, with 4 bases between them. Germline V CDR1 and CDR2: LGHNA, YNFKEQ. There are 12 residues in the CDR3. The CDR3 reads CASSQARDTQYF. The CDR3 DNA sequence: TGTGCCAGCAGCCAAGCTAGAGATACGCAGTATTTT.

This chain links TRBV7-9 with TRBJ2-2; 10 bases line up with TRBD1. V trimming: 8 bases; J trimming: 0 bases; junction bases outside the gene matches: 0. Per germline, CDR1 SEHNR and CDR2 FQNEAQ (reference sequence). This CDR3 contains 14 residues. CDR3 coding DNA: TGTGCCAGCGGACAGGGGGCGAACACCGGGGAGCTGTTTTTT. This codes for CASGQGANTGELFF.

The chain is built from TRBV25-1 and TRBJ2-4; possible D gene TRBD2, 6 bases. The germline V and J ends were trimmed by 5 bases and 8 bases, with 19 bases remaining between them. The CDR3 covers 15 residues. Per the germline V gene, CDR1 is MGHDK and CDR2 is SYGVNS. CDR3 region: CASSPNGGSLDIQYF. The CDR3, as DNA: TGTGCCAGCAGTCCTAATGGGGGGTCGTTGGACATTCAGTACTTC.

The CDR3 nucleotides are TGTGCCAGCAGCCCCAGGGTATGGAGAGATACGCAGTATTTT. Translated: CASSPRVWRDTQYF. The chain combines TRBV11-3 with TRBJ2-3, with D perhaps TRBD1 (5 bases). Germline CDR1 is SGHNT and CDR2 is YENEEA. V lost 5 bases and J lost 5, with 14 bases in between. The CDR3 extends over 14 amino acids.

This chain connects TRBV10-1 to TRBJ2-2; 10 bases agree with TRBD1. Germline lookup yields CDR1 WNHNN and CDR2 SYGVQD (reference sequence). V dropped 6 bases and J dropped 2; count of bases not matched to a gene: 6. This CDR3 has 16 amino acids. In DNA, the CDR3 is TGCGCCAGCAGCAACCGGGACAGGGGTAACACCGGGGAGCTGTTTTTT. Translated, it gives CASSNRDRGNTGELFF.

CDR3 amino acids: CASSPDSTYNEQFF. DNA of the CDR3: TGTGCCAGCAGTCCTGACTCAACATACAATGAGCAGTTCTTC. The chain couples TRBV5-4 to TRBJ2-1, with D hard to call. Trimming pared 5 bases from V and 4 bases from J, leaving 13 bases between. CDR3 size: 14 residues. Looked up from germline, CDR1 is SGHNT and CDR2 is YYREEE (reference sequence).

J is TRBJ2-4 and V is TRBV14, with 10 positions matching TRBD1. J lost 1 base, V lost 4 bases, and 4 bases had no gene match. The CDR3 extends over 16 amino acids. Looked up from germline, CDR1 is SGHDN and CDR2 is FVKESK. CDR3 nucleotides: TGTGCCAGCAGCCTGACAGGGGGCCTGGCCAAAAACATTCAGTACTTC. This gives the protein CASSLTGGLAKNIQYF. Using reference TRBV14 and TRBJ2-4 for the parts outside the CDR3, the full variable domain is EAGVTQFPSHSVIEKGQTVTLRCDPISGHDNLYWYRRVMGKEIKFLLHFVKESKQDESGMPNNRFLAERTGGTYSTLKVQPAELEDSGVYFCASSLTGGLAKNIQYFGAGTRLSVL.

This chain links TRBV20-1 with TRBJ2-7, with 7 bases fitting TRBD2. Looked up from germline, CDR1 is DFQATT and CDR2 is SNEGSKA (reference sequence). CDR3 size: 15 residues. With 3 bases clipped from V and 2 bases from J, the junction kept 10 bases outside the gene matches. The CDR3 sequence is CSASRAGEVAYEQYF. The CDR3 DNA sequence: TGCAGTGCTAGTAGGGCGGGGGAGGTGGCCTACGAGCAGTACTTC.

This sequence joins TRBV11-2 and TRBJ2-3; D unclear. The CDR3 consists of 13 residues. V gave up 1 base and J gave up 2 bases, with 4 bases separating them. Looked up from germline, CDR1 is SGHAT and CDR2 is FQNNGV. The CDR3 DNA reads as TGTGCCAGCAGCTTAGCAGTCACAGATACGCAGTATTTT. It translates to CASSLAVTDTQYF.

This clone was observed a handful of times. The chain couples TRBV20-1 to TRBJ1-5, with TRBD1 matching over 7 bases. The junction had 7 bases not matched to a gene; V was cut back by 3 bases and J by 5 bases. This CDR3 comprises 14 residues. The germline V gene encodes CDR1 DFQATT and CDR2 SNEGSKA (reference sequence). CDR3 sequence reads: CSASKGGADQPQHF. The CDR3 nucleotides are TGCAGTGCTAGTAAAGGGGGCGCCGATCAGCCCCAGCATTTT.

The V call is TRBV19, the J call TRBJ2-1, with D possibly matching TRBD2 (6 bases). Germline assignment: CDR1 LNHDA and CDR2 SQIVND (reference sequence). V lost 1 base and J 1 base, leaving 8 bases between the germline ends. This CDR3 comprises 15 residues. Here the CDR3 DNA reads TGTGCCAGTAGTATAGCTGGGGGGTCCTACAATGAGCAGTTCTTC. Protein sequence: CASSIAGGSYNEQFF. Full variable domain (missing parts from reference TRBV19 and TRBJ2-1): DGGITQSPKYLFRKEGQNVTLSCEQNLNHDAMYWYRQDPGQGLRLIYYSQIVNDFQKGDIAEGYSVSREKKESFPLTVTSAQKNPTAFYLCASSIAGGSYNEQFFGPGTRLTVL.